This T cell receptor beta chain was sequenced in a study of control samples from healthy donors and cancer patients. Clones were read by immunoSEQ multiplex PCR, and TCRdb kept only the in-frame ones, dropping some. The repertoire holds approximately 76,000 clones, around 80% seen once, with roughly 10% in the top ten. Sequencing input: PBMCs. This receptor was obtained from a man in his sixties with head and neck cancer.

The CDR3 bases are TGTGCCAGCAGCTTCGGGGCCTTAAGCTCCTACGAGCAGTACTTC. Translation: CASSFGALSSYEQYF. J is TRBJ2-7 and V is TRBV5-4; D tentatively reads TRBD1 or TRBD2 (5 bases each). V lost 2 bases, J lost 0 bases, and 12 bases lay in between. Per germline, CDR1 SGHNT and CDR2 YYREEE (reference sequence). The CDR3 is made up of 15 amino acids.